The 6 T cell receptor beta chains in this list originate from one sample, sequenced in a study of T cells in Graves' hyperthyroidism and ophthalmopathy. Using RNA transcripts as the source, TCR beta CDR3 regions were amplified. The HTBI primer set was used in a first-round RT-PCR of the TCR CDR3. In TCRdb, the multiplex PCR reads were re-called with MiXCR into one record per CDR3 protein. The table lists fewer than 500,000 distinct CDR3 sequences, approximately 14% of them singletons, with approximately 13% in the top ten. The sample was blood. Receptor source: a man aged 18 to 35 with Graves' ophthalmopathy.

The chain links TRBV6-1 to TRBJ2-7; D is undetermined. Germline lookup yields CDR1 MNHNS and CDR2 SASEGT. The CDR3 totals 13 residues. The V end lost 6 bases, the J end lost 5 bases, and 14 bases lay between the germline ends. CDR3 nucleotide sequence: TGTGCCAGCAGCGTTGGCCAGTACCACGAGCAGTACTTC. As protein: CASSVGQYHEQYF.

In its sample, this clonotype was seen many times. The rearrangement joins TRBV12-3 or TRBV12-4 to TRBJ1-5; D is undetermined. Trimming cost V 3 bases and J 5 bases, with 8 bases left between them. The CDR3 has 13 amino acids. The CDR3 sequence: CASSFNLDQPQHF. The CDR3, as DNA: TGTGCCAGCAGTTTCAACCTGGATCAGCCCCAGCATTTT.

This chain joins TRBV10-3 and TRBJ2-5, with 9 nucleotides matching TRBD2. The CDR3 loop spans 14 amino acids. Germline V lookup: CDR1 ENHRY, CDR2 SYGVKD. The ends lost 6 bases at V and 4 bases at J; junction bases unmatched: 6. Here the CDR3 DNA reads TGTGCCATCAGGACAGCGGGAGGAACAGAGACCCAGTACTTC. Translated, it gives CAIRTAGGTETQYF.

This clonotype was picked up many times. The chain carries TRBV30 and TRBJ2-5, with D unresolved. Trimming pared 0 bases from V and 1 base from J, leaving 6 bases between. From germline, CDR1 is GTSNPN and CDR2 SVGIG (reference sequence). The CDR3 spans 13 residues. This chain's CDR3 is CAWSVDIQETQYF. CDR3 nucleotides: TGTGCCTGGAGTGTCGACATCCAAGAGACCCAGTACTTC.

This clonotype was picked up a small number of times. The V and J genes are TRBV19 and TRBJ1-5; D call uncertain. Germline assignment: CDR1 LNHDA and CDR2 SQIVND (reference sequence). The CDR3 consists of 15 residues. V was cut by 7 bases and J by 5 bases, with 18 bases left in between. The DNA of the CDR3 is TGTGCCAGTAAGGTCAACTCTCTTAACCATCAGCCCCAGCATTTT. It translates to CASKVNSLNHQPQHF.

This clonotype was recorded at least ten times. This rearrangement joins TRBV29-1 to TRBJ2-1, with 8 positions matching TRBD1. The CDR3 extends over 19 amino acids. Trimming at V came to 0 bases and at J to 4 bases, leaving 17 bases not matched to a gene. The V gene's germline CDR1 is SQVTM and CDR2 ANQGSEA. CDR3 sequence (DNA): TGCAGCGTTGAAGATCGAACAAGACAGGGGTCGTTCGGTTACAATGAGCAGTTCTTC. Its protein product is CSVEDRTRQGSFGYNEQFF.